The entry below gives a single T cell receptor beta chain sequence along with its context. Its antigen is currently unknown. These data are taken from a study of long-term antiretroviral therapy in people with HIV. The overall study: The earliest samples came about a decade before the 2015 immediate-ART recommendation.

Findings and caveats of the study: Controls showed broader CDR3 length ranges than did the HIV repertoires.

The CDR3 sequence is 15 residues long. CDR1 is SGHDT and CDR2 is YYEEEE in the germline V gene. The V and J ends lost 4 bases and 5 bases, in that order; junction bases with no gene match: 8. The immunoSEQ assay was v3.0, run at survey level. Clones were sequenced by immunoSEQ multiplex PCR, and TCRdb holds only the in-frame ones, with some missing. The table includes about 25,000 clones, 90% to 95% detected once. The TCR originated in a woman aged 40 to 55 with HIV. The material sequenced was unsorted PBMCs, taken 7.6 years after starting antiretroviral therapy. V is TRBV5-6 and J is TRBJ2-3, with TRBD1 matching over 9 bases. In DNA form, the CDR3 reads TGTGCCAGCAGCCAGCCGGGACAGGGCTTAGATACGCAGTATTTT. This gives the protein CASSQPGQGLDTQYF.